These 20 T cell receptor beta chains originate from one sample sequenced in a study of blood T cell repertoires in COVID-19. TCRdb keeps only in-frame clones here, not all; method: immunoSEQ multiplex PCR. The sample contains some 170,000 clones, more than 90% of which appear only once. Sequences were obtained from peripheral blood. These receptors were obtained from a man in his 60s with active or convalescent COVID-19.

The gene calls are TRBV6-5 and TRBJ2-1, with TRBD1 matching 8 bases. The V segment lost 6 bases and the J segment 0 bases; nucleotides outside the gene matches: 1. This CDR3 comprises 14 residues. Germline-derived CDR1 and CDR2 are MNHEY and SVGAGI. Here the CDR3 DNA reads TGTGCCAGCAGGGACAGGGCCTCCTACAATGAGCAGTTCTTC. It encodes CASRDRASYNEQFF.

The gene calls are TRBV7-9 and TRBJ1-6; perhaps TRBD1 as D (6 bases). The CDR3 consists of 17 residues. Per the germline V gene, CDR1 is SEHNR and CDR2 is FQNEAQ (reference sequence). Trimming removed 0 bases from V and 6 bases from J, with 15 bases in between. The CDR3 reads CASSLAFHRAGNSPLHF. CDR3 sequence (DNA): TGTGCCAGCAGCTTAGCGTTCCACAGGGCGGGTAATTCACCCCTCCACTTT.

The chain is built from TRBV19 and TRBJ1-2, with D hard to call. Trimming shortened V by 1 base and J by 2 bases, and 8 bases separated the two germline ends. The CDR3 is 14 amino acids. Germline lookup yields CDR1 LNHDA and CDR2 SQIVND (reference sequence). The CDR3 region has the DNA TGTGCCAGTAGTATAGGATCCCAGAACTATGGCTACACCTTC. It encodes CASSIGSQNYGYTF.

The gene calls are TRBV29-1 and TRBJ1-1; D may be TRBD1 (6 bases). The V gene's germline CDR1 is SQVTM and CDR2 ANQGSEA. V lost 3 bases and J lost 2, with 10 bases in between. The CDR3 is 13 amino acids. CDR3 nucleotides: TGCAGCGTTGACCAGGGGTTAAACACTGAAGCTTTCTTT. This sequence encodes CSVDQGLNTEAFF.

The CDR3 sequence is CASSSQGADTEAFF. CDR3 coding DNA: TGTGCCAGCAGCTCACAGGGGGCGGACACTGAAGCTTTCTTT. The genes are TRBV11-2 and TRBJ1-1, with 9 bases identical to TRBD1. The CDR3 extends over 14 amino acids. V trimming: 4 bases; J trimming: 3 bases; junction bases outside the gene matches: 3. Germline values: CDR1 SGHAT, CDR2 FQNNGV.

The chain is built from TRBV10-3 and TRBJ1-1; D remains unclear. Germline-derived CDR1 and CDR2 are ENHRY and SYGVKD. Trimming shortened V by 3 bases and J by 2 bases, and 10 bases separated the two germline ends. The CDR3 sequence is 14 residues long. In DNA form, the CDR3 reads TGTGCCATCAGTGACGGGATAGAAAACACTGAAGCTTTCTTT. This gives the protein CAISDGIENTEAFF.

Sample share makes this clone large. The chain is built from TRBV6-6 and TRBJ2-7; TRBD1 agrees at 10 bases. J gave up 2 bases and V 5 bases, and 3 bases lay outside the gene matches. The germline gives CDR1 MNHNY, CDR2 SVGAGI (reference sequence). The CDR3 runs to 14 residues. The chain's CDR3 is CASSRTGGPYEQYF. DNA of the CDR3: TGTGCCAGCAGTCGGACAGGGGGACCCTACGAGCAGTACTTC.

V gene TRBV30 combines with J gene TRBJ1-5; weak D call: TRBD1 (5 bases). CDR1 is GTSNPN, CDR2 SVGIG, per germline (reference sequence). The CDR3 runs to 13 residues. Trimming stripped 3 bases from V and 5 bases from J, with 11 bases between. The CDR3 loop reads CAWSPRGDQPQHF. For the CDR3, the DNA is TGTGCCTGGAGCCCCCGGGGGGATCAGCCCCAGCATTTT.

The chain combines TRBV11-2 with TRBJ2-7; no reliable D call. Trimming took off 5 bases at V and 3 bases at J, with 17 bases between the two ends. Germline CDR1 SGHAT, CDR2 FQNNGV. This CDR3 is built from 15 residues. CDR3 bases: TGTGCCAGCAGCCCCCCCGGCGGAGCCATCTACGAGCAGTACTTC. This codes for CASSPPGGAIYEQYF.

J is TRBJ2-1 and V is TRBV5-4, with TRBD1 matching 9 bases. This CDR3 region has 15 residues. After removal of 5 bases from V and 5 bases from J, the junction contained 8 bases not matched to a gene. Germline CDR1 and CDR2: SGHNT and YYREEE (reference sequence). The CDR3 region has the DNA TGTGCCAGCAGTTTAGGACAGGGGTTCGACAATGAGCAGTTCTTC. It translates to CASSLGQGFDNEQFF.

This clone appeared once. The V call is TRBV29-1, the J call TRBJ1-2; D ambiguous. CDR3 size: 13 residues. CDR1 is SQVTM and CDR2 is ANQGSEA in the germline V gene. The V end lost 5 bases, the J end lost 4 bases, and 14 bases lay between the germline ends. Here the CDR3 reads CSVRVQQAYGYTF. The CDR3 coding sequence is TGCAGCGTTCGCGTACAGCAAGCCTATGGCTACACCTTC.

J is TRBJ1-2 and V is TRBV29-1, with D possibly TRBD1 on 5 matching bases. The CDR3 has 13 residues. Trimming shortened V by 3 bases and J by 4 bases, and 12 bases separated the two germline ends. The germline V gene has CDR1 SQVTM and CDR2 ANQGSEA. The CDR3 nucleotides are TGCAGCGTTGACCTGGACATCCTCTATGGCTACACCTTC. It is translated as CSVDLDILYGYTF.

This chain uses TRBV10-3 with TRBJ2-4; 7 positions match TRBD1. V lost 4 bases and J lost 3; bases outside the gene matches: 6. This CDR3 has 15 amino acids. Germline loops: CDR1 ENHRY, CDR2 SYGVKD. The CDR3 DNA is TGTGCCATCAGTGTGACAGGGTGGGACAAAAACATTCAGTACTTC. Protein sequence: CAISVTGWDKNIQYF.

The J gene is TRBJ2-6, the V gene TRBV6-5; TRBD2 might be the D (6 bases). The ends were cut back, 10 bases at V and 1 base at J, with 11 bases in the middle. The CDR3 runs to 14 residues. Germline CDR1 is MNHEY and CDR2 is SVGAGI. CDR3 DNA sequence: TGTGCCATTGGGGAGGATTCTGGGGCCAACGTCCTGACTTTC. Amino acid sequence: CAIGEDSGANVLTF.

Points on this clone: The junction differs from germline at one of its ends, possibly a read error. The genes are TRBV20-1 and TRBJ2-5; TRBD2 matches 7 bases. This CDR3 is 11 amino acids long. In germline, CDR1 is DFQATT, CDR2 SNEGSKA (reference sequence). The CDR3 DNA follows: TGCAGGGCTAGCGGCCAAGAGACCCAGTACTTC. Encoded protein: CRASGQETQYF.

CDR3 sequence: CASSQQPGQLIYGYTF. For the CDR3, the DNA is TGCGCCAGCAGTCAACAACCGGGACAGTTAATCTATGGCTACACCTTC. The chain employs TRBV5-1 and TRBJ1-2, with 7 bases aligning to TRBD1. Trimming cost V 5 bases and J 4 bases; bases outside gene matches: 14. Germline V lookup: CDR1 SGHRS, CDR2 YFSETQ. The CDR3 runs to 16 residues.

V usage is TRBV5-4 and J usage is TRBJ1-5; D possibly corresponds to TRBD1 (5 bases). Germline CDR1 is SGHNT and CDR2 is YYREEE (reference sequence). The CDR3 length is 15 residues. Trimming pared 0 bases from V and 10 bases from J, leaving 17 bases between. The CDR3 sequence is CASSLAGSGESPQHF. DNA of the CDR3: TGTGCCAGCAGCTTGGCAGGGTCCGGAGAGAGTCCCCAGCATTTT.

This chain joins TRBV6-6 and TRBJ2-7, with D possibly being TRBD2 (6 bases). V dropped 5 bases and J dropped 0 bases, with 17 bases sitting between them. CDR3 length: 16 residues. The germline CDR1 and CDR2 sequences are MNHNY and SVGAGI (reference sequence). The CDR3 DNA reads as TGTGCCAGCAGTCGATCGGGAGTCTTGAGCTCCTACGAGCAGTACTTC. It encodes CASSRSGVLSSYEQYF.

This CDR3 is CASRVRGGTGELFF. The CDR3, as DNA: TGTGCCAGCAGGGTGAGAGGAGGTACCGGGGAGCTGTTTTTT. This chain links TRBV5-4 with TRBJ2-2, with D perhaps TRBD2 (5 bases). The V and J ends lost 5 bases and 5 bases respectively, with 13 bases between them. The CDR3 consists of 14 residues. Germline CDR1 reads SGHNT; CDR2 reads YYREEE (reference sequence).

Comments on this clone: This specimen includes other DNA sequences encoding the same CDR3. V gene TRBV7-2 combines with J gene TRBJ1-2, with 8 positions matching TRBD1. The CDR3 loop spans 14 amino acids. The J segment lost 2 bases and the V segment lost 5 bases, leaving 4 bases of the junction unmatched. Germline loops: CDR1 SGHTA, CDR2 FQGNSA. CDR3 nucleotide sequence: TGTGCCAGCAGCCGGACAGGGTTAAACTATGGCTACACCTTC. Protein sequence: CASSRTGLNYGYTF.